This section outlines one TCR beta chain sequence together with its context. Which antigen it targets is not known. Per-base qualities were not stored, and no clone one base away is much larger. What this sample's time point label stands for: about a year on ibrutinib. For TCR beta library preparation, roughly 1.8 micrograms of genomic DNA was extracted from cryopreserved PBMCs. Longitudinal blood samples from CLL patients on ibrutinib monotherapy were analyzed using high-throughput TCR beta sequencing. The patients took part in an open-label, single-center phase 2 trial of ibrutinib monotherapy. The sample comes from a study of cytotoxic CD8 clonotypes in ibrutinib-treated CLL listed by TCRdb under 2021. Some background on the complete study: The cohort was composed of ten to eleven relapsed/refractory and about 15 treatment-naive patients; IGHV unmutated status was identified in fewer than 18 patients. Every remission and progressive disease sample was obtained while ibrutinib was still being received by the patients. Responses were partial in 24 patients and complete in 2; after median approximately 5.5 years follow-up, some 15 stayed in remission and some twelve progressed. Longitudinal samples were obtainable from 26 of the 86 participants in the trial. Samples averaged approximately 260,000 productive templates and more than 85,000 productive rearrangements. Cryopreserved peripheral blood mononuclear cells were collected at three points: before therapy, at response, and at either sustained remission or disease progression. Response samples were obtained after a median of about 13 months of treatment, with a range of about 6 to 36 months. General findings and caveats noted by the study authors: Baseline clonality exceeded that of age-matched healthy donors and correlated strongly with circulating CD8+ T-cell counts. Sustained-remission and progressing patients did not have matched sampling times, and lymph node repertoires were not examined. Public clonotypes were rare and either contracted or stayed stable during treatment, and the rise in clonality at ibrutinib response reflected the expansion of private clonotypes. Clonality rose at ibrutinib response, remained stable during sustained remission, and dropped back toward baseline at progression.

After removal of 3 bases from V and 3 bases from J, the junction retains 2 bases not matched to a gene. CDR1 is given as SEHNR and CDR2 as FQNEAQ, both from the germline V gene (reference sequence). The CDR3 has 13 amino acids, counting the end cysteine and phenylalanine. The DNA shown is the 39-base CDR3, in frame from base 1. The goal of deep resolution MiSeq sequencing was a depth between 1 in 1 million and 1 in 200,000 T cells, and coverage averaged 10x per clonotype. The immunoSEQ hsTCRB Kit was used to generate the TCR beta libraries. The study's processing was this. ImmunoSEQ Data Assistant and ImmunoSEQ Analyzer were used for data analysis, and V, D and J genes were assigned according to IMGT definitions. Clonality, which ranges from 0 to 1, was calculated by subtracting the normalized Shannon entropy of productive rearrangement frequencies from one. Only overrepresented clonotypes making up at least 0.05% of each patient's repertoire were included in the public clonotype analysis. Fewer than 15 age-matched healthy donor repertoires from immuneACCESS served as clonality controls. TCRdb carries this immuneACCESS record with in-frame sequences only. Its versions omit some clonotypes, under half of them owing to an unresolved V gene in the studies checked, with the rest unexplained. V and J calls and clone size follow that table, whereas D and trimming were derived from the DNA. The sample table shows some 160,000 clones, and roughly four fifths are seen once. Together, the top ten hold about 2.1% of the sample.

Sequences were derived from PBMCs, sampled after 12 months of ibrutinib treatment. Recombination linked TRBV7-9 to TRBJ2-7; 7 bases in the middle match TRBD1. This receptor was identified in a human donor with chronic lymphocytic leukemia. The nucleotide sequence reads TGTGCCAGCAGCTTCGGACAGGACTACGAGCAGTACTTC. The encoded protein is CASSFGQDYEQYF.